This T cell receptor (beta chain) was identified in a study of patients and donors after allogeneic stem cell transplantation. MiXCR, run by TCRdb on the RT-PCR reads, gives a single entry per CDR3 protein. The table records 400,000 to 500,000 distinct CDR3 sequences, approximately 16% of them present only once. This clonotype was recorded only once. The TCR was taken from a human donor who was either an allogeneic HSCT recipient or a stem cell or donor lymphocyte infusion donor (not recorded which). It is not recorded whose cells these are; they may come from a transplant donor. What was sequenced was blood, either unsorted or a sorted T cell fraction (not recorded which).

CDR3 in DNA: TGCGCCAGCAGGGGGGACACCTATGGCTACACCTTC. This codes for CASRGDTYGYTF. The J gene is TRBJ1-2, the V gene TRBV4-3; perhaps TRBD1 as D (6 bases). This CDR3 comprises 12 residues. Trimming pared 6 bases from V and 4 bases from J, leaving 9 bases between. Germline CDR1 and CDR2: LGHNA and YSLEER.